This passage covers 4 T cell receptor beta chains from one sample sequenced in a study of CD8+CD57+ T cells in acquired aplastic anemia. Profiles of TCR beta VDJ and CDR3 were generated from a genomic DNA template. TCRdb re-called the reads with MiXCR, one entry per CDR3 protein. The table has tens of thousands of distinct CDR3 sequences, 76% seen once. The sample comprised sorted CD4+, CD8+, or CD8+CD57+ T cells (not recorded which) from PBMCs. All receptors come from a human donor in good health, serving as a control.

The V call is TRBV29-1, the J call TRBJ2-5, with 7 bases identical to TRBD1. The CDR3 length is 16 residues. Trimming at V came to 6 bases and at J to 7 bases, leaving 20 bases not matched to a gene. In germline, CDR1 is SQVTM, CDR2 ANQGSEA. CDR3 in amino acids: CSVRPSGTAAGGTQYF. Written as DNA, the CDR3 is TGCAGCGTAAGACCGTCAGGGACAGCCGCCGGTGGGACCCAGTACTTC.

This clonotype was detected a few times. The genes are TRBV6-1 and TRBJ1-2, with TRBD1 matching 9 bases. Germline CDR1 and CDR2: MNHNS and SASEGT. The J segment lost 8 bases and the V segment lost 2 bases, leaving 9 bases of the junction unmatched. There are 15 residues in the CDR3. The CDR3 DNA is TGTGCCAGCAGTGAAACAGGGGGCCATGGGTACGGCTACACCTTC. Amino acids: CASSETGGHGYGYTF.

CDR3: CASSRVENTEAFF. CDR3 in DNA: TGTGCCAGCAGTCGCGTCGAGAACACTGAAGCTTTCTTT. The V gene is TRBV7-2, the J gene TRBJ1-1; D unresolved. The germline gives CDR1 SGHTA, CDR2 FQGNSA. Trimming shortened V by 6 bases and J by 1 base, and 9 bases separated the two germline ends. The CDR3 covers 13 residues. Looking up the rest from reference TRBV7-2 and TRBJ1-1 gives the full variable domain: GAGVSQSPSNKVTEKGKDVELRCDPISGHTALYWYRQSLGQGLEFLIYFQGNSAPDKSGLPSDRFSAERTGGSVSTLTIQRTQQEDSAVYLCASSRVENTEAFFGQGTRLTVV.

The chain recombines TRBV12-3 or TRBV12-4 with TRBJ2-7; perhaps TRBD1 as D (6 bases). Trimming took off 1 base at V and 5 bases at J, with 12 bases between the two ends. This CDR3 region has 14 residues. The CDR3 loop reads CASSLEAGTNEQYF. The CDR3 nucleotides are TGTGCCAGCAGTTTAGAAGCAGGGACAAACGAGCAGTACTTC.